Listed here are 15 T cell receptor beta chains from one sample, sequenced in a study of cytomegalovirus exposure and HLA in healthy donors. In the PCR, 60 Vbeta and 13 Jbeta primers were used. Repertoires were generated with immunoSEQ multiplex PCR, while TCRdb's copy carries only in-frame clones and drops some. This sample has roughly 200,000 clones, with roughly 8.7% found just once. The sample consisted of PBMCs. The receptors here all came from a young woman in good health and CMV-seropositive.

This clone turned up a few times. J is TRBJ1-4 and V is TRBV6-6; TRBD1 matches 9 bases. V was pared by 6 bases and J by 3 bases, with 2 bases of the junction left unmatched. There are 14 residues in the CDR3. CDR1 and CDR2 (germline): MNHNY, SVGAGI (reference sequence). CDR3: CASSRQGANEKLFF. CDR3 DNA: TGTGCCAGCAGCAGACAGGGGGCTAATGAAAAACTGTTTTTT.

This clone was counted between two and nine times. The chain carries TRBV13 and TRBJ2-7; D unclear. Germline V gene data show CDR1 as PRHDT and CDR2 as FYEKMQ (reference sequence). The CDR3 loop spans 14 amino acids. Trimming removed 5 bases from V and 4 bases from J, with 15 bases in between. CDR3 nucleotide sequence: TGTGCCAGCAGCCCGAGAAGGAGCCTGTACGAGCAGTACTTC. It yields the protein CASSPRRSLYEQYF. Filled out from reference TRBV13 and TRBJ2-7, the complete variable domain reads AAGVIQSPRHLIKEKRETATLKCYPIPRHDTVYWYQQGPGQDPQFLISFYEKMQSDKGSIPDRFSAQQFSDYHSELNMSSLELGDSALYFCASSPRRSLYEQYFGPGTRLTVT.

In this sample, this clone turned up a few times. The rearrangement uses TRBV6-5 and TRBJ2-2; D is undetermined. Looked up from germline, CDR1 is MNHEY and CDR2 is SVGAGI. V shed 2 bases and J shed 6 bases, with 10 bases lying between them. The CDR3 sequence is 14 residues long. The CDR3 DNA is TGTGCCAGCAGTTACCCAGGCCTCCCCGGGGAGCTGTTTTTT. Protein sequence: CASSYPGLPGELFF.

J is TRBJ2-7 and V is TRBV6-5; the match to TRBD1 covers 10 bases. Germline V lookup: CDR1 MNHEY, CDR2 SVGAGI. The CDR3 totals 14 residues. The ends lost 6 bases at V and 2 bases at J; junction bases unmatched: 4. Here the CDR3 DNA reads TGTGCCAGCAGGTTGGACAGGGGGGCCTACGAGCAGTACTTC. Its protein is CASRLDRGAYEQYF.

The rearrangement links TRBV5-1 to TRBJ2-1; 10 nucleotides align to TRBD2. The germline CDR1 and CDR2 sequences are SGHRS and YFSETQ. The CDR3 is 14 residues long. With V trimmed by 1 base and J by 9 bases, 4 bases remained unmatched. The CDR3: CASSLTSGTAEQFF. As DNA, the CDR3 is TGCGCCAGCAGCTTGACTAGCGGGACGGCTGAGCAGTTCTTC.

The chain recombines TRBV6-5 with TRBJ1-2; 8 nucleotides agree with TRBD1. The CDR3 is 14 amino acids. Germline V gene data show CDR1 as MNHEY and CDR2 as SVGAGI. Losses at the gene ends were 2 bases for V and 8 bases for J; bases not matched to a gene: 7. CDR3 DNA: TGTGCCAGCAGTTACAGCGGCAGGGGGCGAGGCTACACCTTC. This translates into CASSYSGRGRGYTF.

The V call is TRBV11-2, the J call TRBJ2-1; 8 bases align to TRBD2. V was pared by 3 bases and J by 4 bases, with 5 bases of the junction left unmatched. CDR1 and CDR2 (germline): SGHAT, FQNNGV. The CDR3 consists of 15 residues. This CDR3 is CASSFAGGRYNEQFF. CDR3 in DNA: TGTGCCAGCAGCTTCGCGGGAGGTCGGTACAATGAGCAGTTCTTC.

In the case of this clone: The junction and the germline gene differ at one end; a read error may be behind it. The rearrangement uses TRBV2 and TRBJ1-5; 9 bases fit TRBD1. Germline assignment: CDR1 SNHLY and CDR2 FYNNEI. The CDR3 contains 14 residues. CDR3 nucleotide sequence: TGTGCCAGTGGTACAGGGGGCAGCATTCAGCCCCAGCATTTT. It encodes CASGTGGSIQPQHF.

In this sample, this clone turned up a few times. J is TRBJ1-1 and V is TRBV7-9; 8 nucleotides agree with TRBD1. The germline V gene has CDR1 SEHNR and CDR2 FQNEAQ (reference sequence). V dropped 5 bases and J dropped 1; count of bases not matched to a gene: 9. The CDR3 has 16 amino acids. CDR3 sequence reads: CASSRTSGQANTEAFF. The CDR3 DNA reads TGTGCCAGCAGCCGGACCTCGGGACAGGCGAACACTGAAGCTTTCTTT.

The chain links TRBV5-5 to TRBJ2-7; TRBD1 matches 8 bases. V lost 3 bases, J lost 2 bases, and 7 bases stayed unmatched. CDR1 SGHKS and CDR2 YYEKEE come from the germline V gene (reference sequence). The CDR3 extends over 15 amino acids. The chain's CDR3 is CASSSDRGLTYEQYF. DNA for the CDR3: TGTGCCAGCAGCTCCGACAGGGGATTAACCTACGAGCAGTACTTC.

The V call is TRBV2, the J call TRBJ1-2, with D possibly being TRBD1 (6 bases). Germline-derived CDR1 and CDR2 are SNHLY and FYNNEI. Trimming took 3 bases from V and 3 from J, leaving 14 bases between them. The CDR3 has 15 amino acids. The CDR3 protein is CASSDEGQTYYGYTF. The CDR3 DNA follows: TGTGCCAGCAGTGACGAAGGACAGACTTACTATGGCTACACCTTC.

This clone was counted only a few times. This chain links TRBV5-1 with TRBJ2-3; 8 bases line up with TRBD1. The V segment lost 5 bases and the J segment 1 base; nucleotides outside the gene matches: 6. CDR3 length equals 15 residues. Germline CDR1 and CDR2: SGHRS and YFSETQ. This chain's CDR3 is CASRGMGQGTDTQYF. DNA of the CDR3: TGCGCCAGCAGGGGGATGGGACAGGGCACAGATACGCAGTATTTT.

This sequence joins TRBV7-6 and TRBJ1-2; TRBD1 aligns across 7 bases. J gave up 5 bases and V 0 bases, and 3 bases lay outside the gene matches. Germline V gene data show CDR1 as SGHVS and CDR2 as FNYEAQ. The CDR3 spans 14 residues. DNA for the CDR3: TGTGCCAGCAGCTTAGCGACAGGGCGGTATGGCTACACCTTC. Protein: CASSLATGRYGYTF.

In its sample, this clone was seen a few times. The chain uses TRBV6-5 and TRBJ2-7, with a possible D match to TRBD2 (6 bases). V was clipped by 5 bases and J by 3 bases, with 11 bases between them. The length of the CDR3 is 13 residues. CDR1 is MNHEY, CDR2 SVGAGI, per germline. CDR3 sequence reads: CASSLGSFYEQYF. CDR3 nucleotides: TGTGCCAGCAGTCTCGGGAGTTTCTACGAGCAGTACTTC.

This chain uses TRBV6-1 with TRBJ2-5; 11 bases are shared with TRBD2. The CDR3 is made up of 15 amino acids. Germline V lookup: CDR1 MNHNS, CDR2 SASEGT. V dropped 3 bases and J dropped 8; count of bases not matched to a gene: 8. DNA for the CDR3: TGTGCCAGCAGTGAGTTACTAGCGGGAGACGGAACCCAGTACTTC. Translation: CASSELLAGDGTQYF.